This T cell receptor (beta chain) came from a study of blood T cells in healthy people across ages (dated by TCRdb to about 2015). Some background on the complete study: Template switching captured roughly one uniquely barcoded TCR beta cDNA molecule per two T cells in model experiments. Donors of different ages were randomly distributed across sequencing lanes to avoid experimental bias. Using the same blood draw, the study looked at two additional independent replicas of 1 million unique cDNA reads for two donors, one aged 18 to 30 and the other aged 80 or older. Donors were grouped into four age groups: young (average roughly 17 years), middle-aged (roughly 37), aged (roughly 67) and long-lived (just over 80). To track age-related changes in TCR beta repertoire diversity, the study relied on deep sequencing normalized with unique cDNA molecular identifiers. Findings and caveats that apply to the study as a whole: As age increased, observed TCR beta diversity per million T cells dropped in a roughly linear way, and a significant reduction was already evident by age 40. The percentage of naive T cells measured by flow cytometry correlated strongly with observed TCR beta diversity. Because the CMV infection status of the donors was unknown, age-related changes in expanded clonotypes may potentially have been confounded. Because profiling used bulk unsorted PBMCs, naive and antigen-experienced compartments could not be compared conclusively. Compared with the aged group, more naive CD4+ T cells, fewer expanded clones and increased TCR diversity were shown by the long-lived group, suggesting age selection. Total diversity estimates from one million sequenced T cells were considered lower bounds and underestimates.

Libraries were constructed by 5' RACE. Reads for this sample came from an Illumina HiSeq 2500. The second PCR ran for about 6 to 11 cycles and used a J-beta primer mix along with a sample-barcoded 5' primer. Each TCR beta cDNA molecule received a unique molecular identifier from a template-switch 5' adaptor carrying 12 random nucleotides. At least 2.5 million CDR3-containing paired-end reads were obtained from each sample. All of the RNA was converted into first-strand cDNA using the Mint cDNA synthesis kit, with a TRBC-specific oligonucleotide serving as the primer. Following uracil-DNA glycosylase treatment, all cDNA underwent a first 18-cycle PCR with the universal primers M1SS and BC2_uni_R. For the original study's pipeline: For normalization, 1 million high-quality reads, each with a distinct molecular identifier, were randomly selected from each sample. Reads sharing molecular identifiers were discarded rather than binned into consensus sequences. CDR3 identification, clonotype clustering and error correction used MiTCR with a Q25 quality threshold and the strictest error-elimination algorithm. A nonparametric unseen species model with Euler transformation was used to estimate lower-bound total TCR beta diversity. The public reads were reprocessed in TCRdb via fastp at Q25 and MiXCR, keeping in-frame beta chains. Duplicate CDR3 protein sequences are folded into a single record with the most common DNA and genes. Clone size and V and J calls follow TCRdb, not the original study. The sample table shows about a million distinct CDR3 sequences, and 35% to 40% are seen once. The top ten clones comprise around 13% of the sample.

Note on this clonotype: No antigen is known for it. Base qualities are not at hand, and no much larger clone is one base apart.

Donors were 30 to 45 systemically healthy Caucasian individuals from Russia aged roughly 6 to 100 years. Each donor gave around 9.8 milliliters of peripheral blood, collected into EDTA-treated Vacutainer tubes. Ficoll-Paque density-gradient centrifugation was used to isolate PBMCs, with at least 6.5 million per sample. Trizol reagent was used to extract total RNA from the PBMCs, yielding at least 5.5 micrograms per sample. For every donor, an aliquot of PBMCs went through flow cytometry to measure the percentages of naive CD45RAhigh/CD27high T cells. From the germline V gene, CDR1 is SGHAT and CDR2 is FQNNGV. Trimming removed 0 bases from V and 8 bases from J, leaving 13 bases between the germline ends. From cysteine to phenylalanine, the CDR3 is 15 amino acids long. The read is trimmed to its CDR3 DNA, 45 bases read in frame from base 1.

The sample consisted of blood. This receptor chain uses TRBV11-2 and TRBJ1-4; no D segment can be confidently identified. The clonotype was recovered from a young man in good health. The DNA sequence is given as TGTGCCAGCAGCTTAGATGGAGCTGGGCACGAAAAACTGTTTTTT. Its protein reads: CASSLDGAGHEKLFF.